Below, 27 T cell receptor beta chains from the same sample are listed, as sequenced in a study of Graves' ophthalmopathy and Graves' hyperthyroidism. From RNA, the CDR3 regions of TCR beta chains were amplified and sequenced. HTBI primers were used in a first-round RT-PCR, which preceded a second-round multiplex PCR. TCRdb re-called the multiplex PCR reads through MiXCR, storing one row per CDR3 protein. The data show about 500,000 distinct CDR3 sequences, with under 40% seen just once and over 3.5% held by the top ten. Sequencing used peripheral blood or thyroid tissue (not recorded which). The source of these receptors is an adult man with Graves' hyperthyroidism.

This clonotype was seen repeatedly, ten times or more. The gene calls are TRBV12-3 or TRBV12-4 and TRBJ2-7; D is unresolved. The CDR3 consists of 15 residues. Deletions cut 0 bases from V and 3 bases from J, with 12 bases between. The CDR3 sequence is CASSLALKGGYEQYF. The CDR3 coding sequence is TGTGCCAGCAGTTTAGCGCTAAAGGGCGGCTACGAGCAGTACTTC.

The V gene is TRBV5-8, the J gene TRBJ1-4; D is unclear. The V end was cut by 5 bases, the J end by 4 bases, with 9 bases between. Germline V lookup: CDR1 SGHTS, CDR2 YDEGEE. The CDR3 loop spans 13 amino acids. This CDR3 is CASSRTVNEKLFF. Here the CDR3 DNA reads TGTGCCAGCAGTAGGACGGTTAATGAAAAACTGTTTTTT.

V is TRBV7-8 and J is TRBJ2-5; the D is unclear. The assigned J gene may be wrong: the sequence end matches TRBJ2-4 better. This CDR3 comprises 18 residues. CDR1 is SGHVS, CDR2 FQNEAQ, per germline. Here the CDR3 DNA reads TGTGCCAGCAGCTCGACCTGGGGTAGGGCCTCGGCCAAAAACATTCAGTACTTC. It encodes CASSSTWGRASAKNIQYF.

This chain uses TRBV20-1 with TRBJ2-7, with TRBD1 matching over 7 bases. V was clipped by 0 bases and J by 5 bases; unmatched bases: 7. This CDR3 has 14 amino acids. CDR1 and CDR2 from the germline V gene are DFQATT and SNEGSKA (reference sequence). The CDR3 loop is CSARDLSTGNEQYF. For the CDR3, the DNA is TGCAGTGCTAGAGACCTTTCGACAGGGAACGAGCAGTACTTC.

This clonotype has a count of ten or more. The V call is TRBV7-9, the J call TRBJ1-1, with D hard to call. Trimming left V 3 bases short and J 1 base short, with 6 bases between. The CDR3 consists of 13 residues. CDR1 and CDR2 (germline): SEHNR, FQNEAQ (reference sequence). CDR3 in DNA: TGTGCCAGCAGCTTGATGGCGAACACTGAAGCTTTCTTT. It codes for CASSLMANTEAFF.

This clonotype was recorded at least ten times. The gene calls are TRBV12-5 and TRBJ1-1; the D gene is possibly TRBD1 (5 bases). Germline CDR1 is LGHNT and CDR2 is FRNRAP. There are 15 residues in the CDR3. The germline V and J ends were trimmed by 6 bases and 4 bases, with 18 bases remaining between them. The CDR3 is CASGIYQGRGTEAFF. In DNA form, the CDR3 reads TGTGCTAGTGGAATATACCAGGGACGGGGCACTGAAGCTTTCTTT.

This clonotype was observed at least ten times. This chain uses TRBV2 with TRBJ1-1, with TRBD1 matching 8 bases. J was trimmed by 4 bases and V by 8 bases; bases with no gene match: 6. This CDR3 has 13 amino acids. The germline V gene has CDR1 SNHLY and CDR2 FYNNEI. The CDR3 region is CASGGDRTTEAFF. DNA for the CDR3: TGTGCCAGCGGGGGGGACAGGACCACTGAAGCTTTCTTT.

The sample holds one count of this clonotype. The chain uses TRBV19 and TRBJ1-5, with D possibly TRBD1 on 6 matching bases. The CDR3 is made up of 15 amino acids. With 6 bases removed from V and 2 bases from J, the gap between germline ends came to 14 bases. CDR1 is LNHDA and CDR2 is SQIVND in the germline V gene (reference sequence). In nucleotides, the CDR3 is TGTGCCAGTAGCTGGTTTGGGGGCGGCAATCAGCCCCAGCATTTT. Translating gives CASSWFGGGNQPQHF.

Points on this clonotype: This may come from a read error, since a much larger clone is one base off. CDR3 bases: TGTGCCAGCAGTTACTCTCCAGGGGGCAGGGGGACCCAGTACTTC. Residues: CASSYSPGGRGTQYF. The V gene is TRBV6-5, the J gene TRBJ2-5; 8 nucleotides agree with TRBD1. The CDR3 sequence is 15 residues long. After removal of 0 bases from V and 7 bases from J, the junction contained 7 bases not matched to a gene. CDR1 MNHEY and CDR2 SVGAGI come from the germline V gene.

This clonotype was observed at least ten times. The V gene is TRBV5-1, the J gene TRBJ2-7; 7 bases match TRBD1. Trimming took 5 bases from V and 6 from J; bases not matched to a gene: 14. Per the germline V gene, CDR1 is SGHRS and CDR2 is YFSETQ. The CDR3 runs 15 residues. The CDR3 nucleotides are TGCGCCAGCAGTCTTGAGTGGGCACAGGGGAGCGAGCAGTACTTC. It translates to CASSLEWAQGSEQYF.

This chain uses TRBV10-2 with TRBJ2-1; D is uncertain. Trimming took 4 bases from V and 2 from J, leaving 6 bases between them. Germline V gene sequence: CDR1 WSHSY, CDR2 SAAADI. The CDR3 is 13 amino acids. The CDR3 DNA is TGCGCCAGCAGTGTAAACACCTACAATGAGCAGTTCTTC. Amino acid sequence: CASSVNTYNEQFF.

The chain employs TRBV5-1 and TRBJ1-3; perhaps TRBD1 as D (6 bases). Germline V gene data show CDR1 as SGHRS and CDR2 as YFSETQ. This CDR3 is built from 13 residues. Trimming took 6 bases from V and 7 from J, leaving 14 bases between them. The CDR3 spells CASTRWTANTIYF. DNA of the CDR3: TGCGCCAGCACGCGGTGGACAGCGAACACCATATATTTT.

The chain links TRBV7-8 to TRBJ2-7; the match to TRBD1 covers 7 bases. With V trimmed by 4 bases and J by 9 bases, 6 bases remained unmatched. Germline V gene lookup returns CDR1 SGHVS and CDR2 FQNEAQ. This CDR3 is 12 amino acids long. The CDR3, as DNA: TGTGCCAGCAGCTCGGGGACAGTTCGGCAGTACTTC. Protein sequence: CASSSGTVRQYF.

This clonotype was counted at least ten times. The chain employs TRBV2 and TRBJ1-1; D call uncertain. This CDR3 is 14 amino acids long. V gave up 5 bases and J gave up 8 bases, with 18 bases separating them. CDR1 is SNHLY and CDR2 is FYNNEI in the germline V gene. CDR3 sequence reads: CASSSPSFMGEAFF. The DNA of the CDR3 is TGTGCCAGCAGTAGCCCCTCCTTTATGGGGGAAGCTTTCTTT.

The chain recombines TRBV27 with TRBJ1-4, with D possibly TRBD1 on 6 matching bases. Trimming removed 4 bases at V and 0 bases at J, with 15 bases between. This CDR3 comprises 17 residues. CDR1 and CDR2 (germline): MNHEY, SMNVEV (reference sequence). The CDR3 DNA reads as TGTGCCAGCAGTTCGACAGGAGTATTGGCAACTAATGAAAAACTGTTTTTT. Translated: CASSSTGVLATNEKLFF.

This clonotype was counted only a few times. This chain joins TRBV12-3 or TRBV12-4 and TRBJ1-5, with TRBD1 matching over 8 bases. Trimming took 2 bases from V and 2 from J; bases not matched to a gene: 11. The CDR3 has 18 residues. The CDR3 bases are TGTGCCAGCAGTTTAATGGGACAGGTAACGAGGGGCAATCAGCCCCAGCATTTT. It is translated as CASSLMGQVTRGNQPQHF.

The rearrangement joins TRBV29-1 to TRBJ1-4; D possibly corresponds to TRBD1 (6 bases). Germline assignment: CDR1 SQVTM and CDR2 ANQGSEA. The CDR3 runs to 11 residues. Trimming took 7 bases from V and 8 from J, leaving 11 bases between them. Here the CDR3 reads CSGEQGEKLFF. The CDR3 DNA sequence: TGCAGCGGGGAACAGGGAGAAAAACTGTTTTTT.

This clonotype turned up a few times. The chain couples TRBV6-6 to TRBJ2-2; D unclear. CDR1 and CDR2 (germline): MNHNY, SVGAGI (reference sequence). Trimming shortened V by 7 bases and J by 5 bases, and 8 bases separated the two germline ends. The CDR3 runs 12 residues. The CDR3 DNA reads TGTGCCAGCACAGCGAGGACCGGGGAGCTGTTTTTT. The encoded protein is CASTARTGELFF.

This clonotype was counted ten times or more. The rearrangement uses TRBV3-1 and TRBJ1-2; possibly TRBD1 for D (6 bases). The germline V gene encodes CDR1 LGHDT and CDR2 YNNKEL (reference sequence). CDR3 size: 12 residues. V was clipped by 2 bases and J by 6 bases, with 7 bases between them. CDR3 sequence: CASSQQGNGYTF. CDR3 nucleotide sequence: TGTGCCAGCAGCCAACAGGGGAATGGCTACACCTTC.

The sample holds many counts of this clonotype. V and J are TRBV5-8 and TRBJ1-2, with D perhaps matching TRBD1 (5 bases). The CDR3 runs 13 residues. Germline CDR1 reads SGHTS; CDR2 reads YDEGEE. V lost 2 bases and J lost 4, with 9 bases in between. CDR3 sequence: CASSFRQTYGYTF. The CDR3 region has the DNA TGTGCCAGCAGCTTCCGACAGACCTATGGCTACACCTTC.

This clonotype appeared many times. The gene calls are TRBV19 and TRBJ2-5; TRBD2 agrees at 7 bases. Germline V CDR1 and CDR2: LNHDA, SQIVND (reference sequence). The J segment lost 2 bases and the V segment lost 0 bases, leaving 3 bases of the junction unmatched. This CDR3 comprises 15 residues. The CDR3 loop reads CASSIELASQETQYF. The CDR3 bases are TGTGCCAGTAGTATAGAACTAGCGAGTCAAGAGACCCAGTACTTC.

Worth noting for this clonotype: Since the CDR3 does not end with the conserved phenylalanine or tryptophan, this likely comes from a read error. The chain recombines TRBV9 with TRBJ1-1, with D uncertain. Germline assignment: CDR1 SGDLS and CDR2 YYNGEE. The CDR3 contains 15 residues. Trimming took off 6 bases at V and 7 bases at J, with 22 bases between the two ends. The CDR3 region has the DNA TGTGCCAGCACCACCCCCCGGACGGTACAAAGTGAAGCTTTCCTT. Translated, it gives CASTTPRTVQSEAFL.

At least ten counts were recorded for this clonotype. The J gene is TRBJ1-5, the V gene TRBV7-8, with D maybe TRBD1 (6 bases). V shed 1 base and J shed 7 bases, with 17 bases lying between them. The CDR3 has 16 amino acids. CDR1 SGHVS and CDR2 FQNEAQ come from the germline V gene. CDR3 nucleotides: TGTGCCAGCAGCTTAGTGGGGCGTGGGGGGGCCCAGCCCCAGCATTTT. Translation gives CASSLVGRGGAQPQHF.

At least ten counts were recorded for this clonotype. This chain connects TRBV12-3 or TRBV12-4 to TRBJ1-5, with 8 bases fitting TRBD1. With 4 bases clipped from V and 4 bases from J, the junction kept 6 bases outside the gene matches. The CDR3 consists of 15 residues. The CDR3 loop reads CASSSQQGDNQPQHF. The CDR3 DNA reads TGTGCCAGCAGTTCCCAACAGGGGGATAATCAGCCCCAGCATTTT.

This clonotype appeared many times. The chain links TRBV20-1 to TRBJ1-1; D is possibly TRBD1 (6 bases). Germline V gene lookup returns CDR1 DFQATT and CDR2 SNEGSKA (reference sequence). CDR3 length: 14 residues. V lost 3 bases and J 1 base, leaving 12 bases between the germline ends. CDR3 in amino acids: CSASDSGQNTEAFF. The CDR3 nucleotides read TGCAGTGCTAGTGATTCGGGACAGAACACTGAAGCTTTCTTT.

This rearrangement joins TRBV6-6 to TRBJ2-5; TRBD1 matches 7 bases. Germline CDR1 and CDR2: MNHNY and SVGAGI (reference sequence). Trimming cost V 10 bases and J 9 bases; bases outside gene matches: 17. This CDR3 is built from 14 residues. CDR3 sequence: CAISPQGFNQPQYF. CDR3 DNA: TGTGCCATCAGCCCACAGGGGTTCAATCAGCCCCAGTACTTC.

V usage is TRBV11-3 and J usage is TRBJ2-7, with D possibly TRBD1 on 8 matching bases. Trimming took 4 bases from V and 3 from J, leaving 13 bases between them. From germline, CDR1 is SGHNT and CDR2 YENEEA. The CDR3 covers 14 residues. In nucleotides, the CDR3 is TGTGCCAGCAGCTCGGACAGGGAGGGCTACGAGCAGTACTTC. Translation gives CASSSDREGYEQYF. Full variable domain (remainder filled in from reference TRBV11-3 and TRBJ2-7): EAGVVQSPRYKIIEKKQPVAFWCNPISGHNTLYWYLQNLGQGPELLIRYENEEAVDDSQLPKDRFSAERLKGVDSTLKIQPAELGDSAVYLCASSSDREGYEQYFGPGTRLTVT.